This T cell receptor (beta chain) is drawn from a study of memory CD4+ T cells and cytomegalovirus serostatus. Study background: Healthy Belgian adult donors included fewer than 10 CMV-positive and fewer than 25 CMV-negative people.

Single viable CD3+CD4+CD8-CD45RO+ cells were sorted as the memory CD4+ T cells. V was trimmed by 1 base and J by 5 bases, leaving 9 bases between them. The CDR3 is 15 amino acids. Per the germline V gene, CDR1 is SEHNR and CDR2 is FQNEAQ (reference sequence). Generated by immunoSEQ multiplex PCR, the TCRdb table keeps only in-frame clones and is missing some. The repertoire holds under 50,000 clones, with around 84% as singletons. The sample taken for sequencing was memory CD4+ T cells from blood. The receptor comes from an adult in good health and CMV-seronegative. The chain employs TRBV7-9 and TRBJ1-6; weak D call: TRBD1 (6 bases). CDR3 nucleotide sequence: TGTGCCAGCAGCTTAGGATCAGGGGATAATTCACCCCTCCACTTT. Its protein product is CASSLGSGDNSPLHF. Based on the CDR3 plus reference TRBV7-9 and TRBJ1-6, the full variable domain is DTGVSQNPRHKITKRGQNVTFRCDPISEHNRLYWYRQTLGQGPEFLTYFQNEAQLEKSRLLSDRFSAERPKGSFSTLEIQRTEQGDSAMYLCASSLGSGDNSPLHFGNGTRLTVT.